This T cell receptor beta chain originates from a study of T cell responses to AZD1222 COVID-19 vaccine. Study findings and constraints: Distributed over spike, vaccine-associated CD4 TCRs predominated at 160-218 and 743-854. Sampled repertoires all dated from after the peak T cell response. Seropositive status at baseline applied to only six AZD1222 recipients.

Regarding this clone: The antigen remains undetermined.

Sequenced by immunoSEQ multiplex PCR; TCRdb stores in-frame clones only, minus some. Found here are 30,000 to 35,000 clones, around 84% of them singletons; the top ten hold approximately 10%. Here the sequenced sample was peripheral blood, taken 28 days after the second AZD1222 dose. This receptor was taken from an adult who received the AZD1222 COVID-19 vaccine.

This chain's CDR3 is CASSLEQGVETQYF. The CDR3, as DNA: TGTGCCAGCAGCTTAGAACAGGGGGTAGAGACCCAGTACTTC. This chain links TRBV7-2 with TRBJ2-5; 8 bases map to TRBD1. Germline V gene data show CDR1 as SGHTA and CDR2 as FQGNSA. Trimming cost V 1 base and J 4 bases; bases outside gene matches: 2. The CDR3 totals 14 residues.